These 12 T cell receptor beta chains originate from one sample sequenced in a study of T cell responses to AZD1222 COVID-19 vaccine. The repertoire was sequenced with immunoSEQ multiplex PCR; TCRdb's copy has only in-frame clones and lacks some. This table holds more than 100,000 clones, 80% to 95% found once. The specimen comprised peripheral blood, sampled on day 0 of AZD1222 vaccination. The receptors shown here come from an adult in good health.

The chain uses TRBV4-2 and TRBJ1-4; TRBD1 might be the D (5 bases). The CDR3 has 16 amino acids. Trimming removed 3 bases at V and 7 bases at J, with 18 bases between. CDR1 and CDR2 (germline): LGHNA, YNFKEQ. The CDR3 nucleotides are TGTGCCAGCAGCCAGAGCTTTGGGGGGGATAGTGAAAAACTGTTTTTT. Translated: CASSQSFGGDSEKLFF.

This chain joins TRBV7-9 and TRBJ2-1; TRBD1 aligns across 8 bases. The V gene's germline CDR1 is SEHNR and CDR2 FQNEAQ (reference sequence). V lost 5 bases and J lost 9; bases outside the gene matches: 12. The CDR3 has 15 amino acids. CDR3 nucleotide sequence: TGTGCCAGCAGCACCCTACAGGGGGAGGAGGTTGAGCAGTTCTTC. It specifies CASSTLQGEEVEQFF.

J is TRBJ2-3 and V is TRBV9, with 12 bases identical to TRBD1. The J segment lost 5 bases and the V segment lost 4 bases, leaving 5 bases of the junction unmatched. Germline CDR1 and CDR2: SGDLS and YYNGEE. This CDR3 spans 15 amino acids. CDR3 in DNA: TGTGCCAGCAGCATGGGACAGGGGGCGGTAGATACGCAGTATTTT. Protein sequence: CASSMGQGAVDTQYF.

The chain joins TRBV18 to TRBJ1-3; a weak D match, TRBD1 (5 bases). This CDR3 comprises 15 residues. V gave up 3 bases and J gave up 0 bases, with 9 bases separating them. Germline V gives CDR1 KGHSH, CDR2 LQKENI. The DNA for the CDR3 is TGTGCCAGCTCACCTACGACAGACTCTGGAAACACCATATATTTT. Its protein is CASSPTTDSGNTIYF.

This clone was seen just once. The chain uses TRBV6-5 and TRBJ2-1; D may be TRBD1 (6 bases). The ends were cut back, 1 base at V and 7 bases at J, with 11 bases in the middle. Germline lookup yields CDR1 MNHEY and CDR2 SVGAGI. The CDR3 sequence is 14 residues long. CDR3 loop: CASSYYGRGNEQFF. CDR3 nucleotide sequence: TGTGCCAGCAGTTACTATGGCAGGGGTAATGAGCAGTTCTTC.

Comment on this clone: Different DNA sequences within this sample yield the same CDR3. CDR3 in DNA: TGTGCCAGCAGCCAAGTAGTCGGGGAGCTGTTTTTT. It specifies CASSQVVGELFF. The V and J genes are TRBV3-1 (or the pseudogene TRBV3-2) and TRBJ2-2; no clear D gene. CDR1 LGHDT and CDR2 YNNKEL come from the germline V gene (reference sequence). The CDR3 length is 12 residues. Trimming removed 1 base at V and 7 bases at J, with 4 bases between.

The chain joins TRBV2 to TRBJ1-5; D gene unclear. The CDR3 has 14 amino acids. From germline, CDR1 is SNHLY and CDR2 FYNNEI. The ends were cut back, 0 bases at V and 3 bases at J, with 6 bases in the middle. This CDR3 is CASSEAAYNQPQHF. For the CDR3, the DNA is TGTGCCAGCAGTGAAGCGGCCTACAATCAGCCCCAGCATTTT.

The chain carries TRBV19 and TRBJ2-2; 7 bases are shared with TRBD1. Germline V gene lookup returns CDR1 LNHDA and CDR2 SQIVND (reference sequence). After removal of 7 bases from V and 2 bases from J, the junction contained 7 bases not matched to a gene. The CDR3 contains 15 residues. CDR3: CASTHRGGNTGELFF. In DNA form, the CDR3 reads TGTGCCAGTACCCACCGAGGGGGCAACACCGGGGAGCTGTTTTTT.

V usage is TRBV10-3 and J usage is TRBJ2-5; D is unclear. The V end was cut by 3 bases, the J end by 2 bases, with 10 bases between. Germline values: CDR1 ENHRY, CDR2 SYGVKD. The CDR3 totals 14 residues. CDR3 DNA: TGTGCCATCAGTGACGCTGGCCAGCAAGAGACCCAGTACTTC. It encodes CAISDAGQQETQYF.

V and J are TRBV10-3 and TRBJ1-3, with D tentatively TRBD1 (6 bases). Germline CDR1 is ENHRY and CDR2 is SYGVKD. The CDR3 extends over 15 amino acids. The V and J ends lost 0 bases and 4 bases respectively, with 10 bases between them. The CDR3 nucleotides are TGTGCCATCAGTGAGTCGGCGGGGACAGGAAACACCATATATTTT. Translation: CAISESAGTGNTIYF.

V is TRBV30 and J is TRBJ2-2; 7 bases are a match to TRBD1. The CDR3 has 13 amino acids. Germline V gene sequence: CDR1 GTSNPN, CDR2 SVGIG (reference sequence). With V trimmed by 6 bases and J by 6 bases, 7 bases remained unmatched. CDR3 bases: TGTGCCTGCGGACAGGAGTACGCCGGGGAGCTGTTTTTT. This codes for CACGQEYAGELFF.

The V gene is TRBV6-5, the J gene TRBJ2-7, with TRBD2 identical over 9 bases. The CDR3 has 16 amino acids. V gave up 2 bases and J gave up 4 bases; unmatched junction bases: 9. CDR1 is MNHEY, CDR2 SVGAGI, per germline. CDR3: CASSYALRGGPYEQYF. CDR3 DNA sequence: TGTGCCAGCAGTTACGCCTTGCGGGGGGGCCCGTACGAGCAGTACTTC.